This TCR beta chain was sequenced in a study of cytomegalovirus exposure and HLA in healthy donors. Study-level results: The authors considered a cluster of highly shared sequence variants likely to be a sequencing artifact. Across donors, sequencing depth was assumed by presence/absence analyses to be roughly uniform.

With 60 Vbeta and 13 Jbeta primers, the PCR was carried out. The assay was immunoSEQ multiplex PCR, and TCRdb's table has in-frame clones only and misses some. Found here are 110,000 or so clones, around 82% of them singletons; the top ten hold about 5%. Healthy bone marrow donors formed the donor group. As for this clone: The target antigen is unknown.

There are 15 residues in the CDR3. Looked up from germline, CDR1 is SGHRS and CDR2 is YFSETQ. V was pared by 4 bases and J by 7 bases, with 9 bases of the junction left unmatched. The material sequenced was PBMCs. This chain uses TRBV5-1 with TRBJ2-7; TRBD1 matches at 12 bases. The clonotype comes from a woman in her thirties in good health and CMV-seropositive. The CDR3 DNA is TGCGCCAGCAGCCCGTCCGGGACAGGGGGCGGAGAGCAGTACTTC. Protein sequence: CASSPSGTGGGEQYF. Filled out from reference TRBV5-1 and TRBJ2-7, the complete variable domain reads KAGVTQTPRYLIKTRGQQVTLSCSPISGHRSVSWYQQTPGQGLQFLFEYFSETQRNKGNFPGRFSGRQFSNSRSEMNVSTLELGDSALYLCASSPSGTGGGEQYFGPGTRLTVT.